Shown below are 11 T cell receptor beta chains from a single sample sequenced in a study of breast tumors, draining lymph nodes, adjacent tissues. MiXCR, applied by TCRdb to the multiplex PCR reads, yields one record per CDR3 protein. The table records 47,000 or so distinct CDR3 sequences, 20% to 25% of them present only once. Source material: breast tumor tissue. These receptors originate from a female donor with breast cancer. Some clones in this sample may be carry-over from other donors' samples.

This clonotype has at least ten counts. The CDR3, as DNA: TGCGCCAGCAGCTTAGGTGGCGTGCACGGCTATGGCTACACCTTC. This translates into CASSLGGVHGYGYTF. V is TRBV5-1 and J is TRBJ1-2; D unresolved. Germline V gene sequence: CDR1 SGHRS, CDR2 YFSETQ. The V end was cut by 2 bases, the J end by 4 bases, with 15 bases between. The CDR3 spans 15 residues.

On this clonotype itself: A much larger clone is a single base away; this may be a read error. The V call is TRBV30, the J call TRBJ2-3; 9 bases fit TRBD1. This CDR3 contains 14 residues. The germline gives CDR1 GTSNPN, CDR2 SVGIG (reference sequence). Germline trimming cut 2 bases from V and 1 base from J; bases unmatched to any gene: 1. As DNA, the CDR3 is TGTGCCTGGAGTTACAGGGGGCGCACAGATACGCAGTATTTT. Encoded protein: CAWSYRGRTDTQYF.

The table lists this clonotype with a few counts. V and J are TRBV6-6 and TRBJ2-1, with TRBD2 matching 7 bases. V trimming: 0 bases; J trimming: 10 bases; junction bases outside the gene matches: 3. This CDR3 comprises 13 residues. Germline CDR1 is MNHNY and CDR2 is SVGAGI (reference sequence). Here the CDR3 DNA reads TGTGCCAGCAGTTACTCGAAGGGAGGGGAGCAGTTCTTC. The encoded protein is CASSYSKGGEQFF.

This chain connects TRBV7-9 to TRBJ2-1; 9 bases are shared with TRBD1. This CDR3 has 16 amino acids. CDR1 is SEHNR, CDR2 FQNEAQ, per germline (reference sequence). V was clipped by 7 bases and J by 8 bases; unmatched bases: 15. This CDR3 reads CASKGSRDRVEDEQFF. The DNA of the CDR3 is TGTGCCAGCAAGGGCAGTAGGGACAGGGTTGAGGATGAGCAGTTCTTC.

V and J are TRBV7-9 and TRBJ2-7; 8 bases align to TRBD1. Trimming at V came to 1 base and at J to 4 bases, leaving 3 bases not matched to a gene. The CDR3 sequence is 14 residues long. Germline CDR1 is SEHNR and CDR2 is FQNEAQ (reference sequence). The CDR3 loop is CASSLEQGAYEQYF. In DNA, the CDR3 is TGTGCCAGCAGCTTAGAGCAGGGGGCATACGAGCAGTACTTC.

A word on this clonotype: A much more abundant neighbour one base away suggests this may be a read error. The rearrangement uses TRBV19 and TRBJ2-7, with TRBD1 matching over 7 bases. Germline CDR1 LNHDA, CDR2 SQIVND (reference sequence). Trimming cost V 6 bases and J 6 bases; bases outside gene matches: 11. The CDR3 is 14 residues long. CDR3: CASSPGQRLVEQYF. CDR3 sequence (DNA): TGTGCCAGTAGCCCGGGACAGAGGCTGGTCGAGCAGTACTTC.

This clonotype was observed a handful of times. This chain links TRBV18 with TRBJ1-4; D may be TRBD1 (6 bases). The CDR3 totals 13 residues. The V gene lost 4 bases and the J gene lost 6 bases, with 9 bases spanning the gap. Germline V lookup: CDR1 KGHSH, CDR2 LQKENI. CDR3 nucleotides: TGTGCCAGCTCACTAGGACAGTATGAAAAACTGTTTTTT. The encoded protein is CASSLGQYEKLFF. The whole variable domain, remainder taken from reference TRBV18 and TRBJ1-4, is NAGVMQNPRHLVRRRGQEARLRCSPMKGHSHVYWYRQLPEEGLKFMVYLQKENIIDESGMPKERFSAEFPKEGPSILRIQQVVRGDSAAYFCASSLGQYEKLFFGSGTQLSVL.

There are many counts of this clonotype. V is TRBV11-2 and J is TRBJ1-6; no clear D gene. Trimming pared 3 bases from V and 6 bases from J, leaving 12 bases between. CDR3 length: 15 residues. Germline V CDR1 and CDR2: SGHAT, FQNNGV. In DNA form, the CDR3 reads TGTGCCAGCAGCTTGGAAAGAGGTTTTAATTCACCCCTCCACTTT. Protein: CASSLERGFNSPLHF.

On this clonotype itself: With a much larger clone just one base away, this may be a read error. The chain links TRBV6-1 to TRBJ2-2; 8 nucleotides agree with TRBD1. Germline trimming cut 6 bases from V and 0 bases from J; bases unmatched to any gene: 6. Germline V gene lookup returns CDR1 MNHNS and CDR2 SASEGT. This CDR3 region has 16 residues. Written as DNA, the CDR3 is TGTGCCAGCAGCCGGGACAGGAGGCCGAACACCGGGGAGCTGTTTTTT. This gives the protein CASSRDRRPNTGELFF.

This clonotype showed up many times. This chain uses TRBV20-1 with TRBJ2-1, with TRBD2 identical over 11 bases. V lost 1 base to trimming and J lost 3 bases; unmatched junction nucleotides: 2. The CDR3 totals 15 residues. The germline V gene has CDR1 DFQATT and CDR2 SNEGSKA (reference sequence). The CDR3 DNA reads as TGCAGTGCTAGAGGTAGCGGGGGGGTCTACAATGAGCAGTTCTTC. This sequence encodes CSARGSGGVYNEQFF.

As to this clonotype: A much larger clonotype is one base distant, so this may be a read error. This chain joins TRBV5-6 and TRBJ2-1; D is possibly TRBD2 (6 bases). Per the germline V gene, CDR1 is SGHDT and CDR2 is YYEEEE. CDR3 length: 13 amino acids. This chain's CDR3 is CAGSDRQGGEQFF. For the CDR3, the DNA is TGTGCCGGCAGCGATAGGCAGGGAGGTGAGCAGTTCTTC. Together with reference TRBV5-6 and TRBJ2-1, the CDR3 gives the full variable domain: DAGVTQSPTHLIKTRGQQVTLRCSPKSGHDTVSWYQQALGQGPQFIFQYYEEEERQRGNFPDRFSGHQFPNYSSELNVNALLLGDSALYLCAGSDRQGGEQFFGPGTRLTVL.